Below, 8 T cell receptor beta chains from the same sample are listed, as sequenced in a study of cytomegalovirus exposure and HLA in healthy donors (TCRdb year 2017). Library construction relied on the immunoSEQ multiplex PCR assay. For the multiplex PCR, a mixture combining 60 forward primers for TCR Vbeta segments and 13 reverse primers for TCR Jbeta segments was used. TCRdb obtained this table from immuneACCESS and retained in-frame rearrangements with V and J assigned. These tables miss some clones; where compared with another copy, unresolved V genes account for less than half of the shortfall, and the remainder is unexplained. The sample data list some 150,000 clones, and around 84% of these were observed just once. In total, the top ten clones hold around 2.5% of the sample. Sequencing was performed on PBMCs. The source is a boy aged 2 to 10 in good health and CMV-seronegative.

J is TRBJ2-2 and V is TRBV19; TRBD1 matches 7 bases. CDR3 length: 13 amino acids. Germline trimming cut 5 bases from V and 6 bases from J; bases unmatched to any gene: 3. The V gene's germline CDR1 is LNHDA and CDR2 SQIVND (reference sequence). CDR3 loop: CASSVTGSGELFF. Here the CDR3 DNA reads TGTGCCAGTAGTGTGACAGGGTCCGGGGAGCTGTTTTTT.

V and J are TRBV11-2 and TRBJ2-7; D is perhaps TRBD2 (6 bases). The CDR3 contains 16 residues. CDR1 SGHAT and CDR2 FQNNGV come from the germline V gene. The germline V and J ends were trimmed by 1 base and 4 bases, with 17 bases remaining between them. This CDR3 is CASSLGPVGGVYEQYF. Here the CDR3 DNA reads TGTGCCAGCAGCTTAGGTCCGGTCGGGGGAGTTTACGAGCAGTACTTC.

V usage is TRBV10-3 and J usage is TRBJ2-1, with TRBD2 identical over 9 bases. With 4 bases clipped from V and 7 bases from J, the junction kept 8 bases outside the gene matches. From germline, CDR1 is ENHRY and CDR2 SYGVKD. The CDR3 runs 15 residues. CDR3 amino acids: CAISGRGRAWNEQFF. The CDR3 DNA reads TGTGCCATCAGTGGTCGCGGGAGGGCCTGGAATGAGCAGTTCTTC.

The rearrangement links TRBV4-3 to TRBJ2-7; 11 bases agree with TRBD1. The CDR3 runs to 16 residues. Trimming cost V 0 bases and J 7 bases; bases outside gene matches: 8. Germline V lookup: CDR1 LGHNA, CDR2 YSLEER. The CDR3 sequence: CASSQDEGTGGEEQYF. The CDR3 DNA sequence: TGCGCCAGCAGCCAAGATGAAGGGACAGGGGGGGAGGAGCAGTACTTC.

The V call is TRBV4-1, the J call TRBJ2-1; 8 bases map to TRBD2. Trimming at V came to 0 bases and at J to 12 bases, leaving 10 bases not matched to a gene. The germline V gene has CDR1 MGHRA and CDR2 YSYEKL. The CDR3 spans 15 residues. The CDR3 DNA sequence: TGCGCCAGCAGCCAAGATGCTAGCGGGTTGTTGGTGCAGTTCTTC. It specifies CASSQDASGLLVQFF.

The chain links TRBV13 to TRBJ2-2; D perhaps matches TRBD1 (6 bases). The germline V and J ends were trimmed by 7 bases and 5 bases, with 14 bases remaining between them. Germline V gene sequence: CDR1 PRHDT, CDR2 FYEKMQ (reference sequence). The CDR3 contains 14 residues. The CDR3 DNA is TGTGCCAGCAACCATCAGGGGCAGACCGGGGAGCTGTTTTTT. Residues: CASNHQGQTGELFF.

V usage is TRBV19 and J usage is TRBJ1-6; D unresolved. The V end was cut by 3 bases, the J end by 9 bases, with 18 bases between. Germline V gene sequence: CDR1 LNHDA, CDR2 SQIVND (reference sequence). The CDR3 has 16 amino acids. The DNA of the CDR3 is TGTGCCAGTAGTATTCGTCCCATTCGGGCGGGTTCACCCCTCCACTTT. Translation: CASSIRPIRAGSPLHF. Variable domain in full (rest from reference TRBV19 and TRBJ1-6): DGGITQSPKYLFRKEGQNVTLSCEQNLNHDAMYWYRQDPGQGLRLIYYSQIVNDFQKGDIAEGYSVSREKKESFPLTVTSAQKNPTAFYLCASSIRPIRAGSPLHFGNGTRLTVT.

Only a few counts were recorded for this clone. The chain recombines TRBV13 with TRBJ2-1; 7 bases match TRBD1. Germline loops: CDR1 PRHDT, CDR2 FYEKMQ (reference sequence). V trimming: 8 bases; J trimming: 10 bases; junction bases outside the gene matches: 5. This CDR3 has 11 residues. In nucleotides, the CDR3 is TGTGCCAGCTCCCCGGGACAGGAGCAGTTCTTC. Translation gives CASSPGQEQFF.